Listed below are T cell receptor beta chains from one sample, sequenced in a study of post-analysis software for immune sequencing data. TCRdb re-called the PCR reads with MiXCR, one entry per CDR3 protein. The profile covers some 690,000 distinct CDR3 sequences, with 59% appearing a single time and 11% taken by the ten largest. The sequencing sample was made of blood. The receptors come from a girl aged 2 to 9 with multiple sclerosis. Both conserved end residues are part of each CDR3. The order of the fields is clone size, J gene, V gene, D gene, CDR3 DNA, CDR3 protein. D genes are given only for firm matches. Clone size is shown for a subset of rows, as once, few, many or a class of expanded clone.

>few|TRBJ1-1|TRBV20-1|-
TGCAGTGCCCCGGACCTGAACACTGAAGCTTTCTTT
CSAPDLNTEAFF
>-|TRBJ2-2|TRBV20-1|TRBD2
TGCAGTGCTGGAGTAGCGGGGAACACCGGGGAGCTGTTTTTT
CSAGVAGNTGELFF
>once|TRBJ2-3|TRBV3-1|-
TGTGCCAGCAGTCACTTGTATGCAGATACGCAGTATTTT
CASSHLYADTQYF
>-|TRBJ2-4|TRBV7-2|-
TGTGCCAGCAGCCCCAGGGAAGACATTCAGTACTTC
CASSPREDIQYF
>few|TRBJ1-2|TRBV6-1|TRBD1
TGTGCCAGCAGGCCCGTGCAGGGGGCGTTAGCTAACTATGGCTACACCTTC
CASRPVQGALANYGYTF
>-|TRBJ2-5|TRBV25-1|-
TGTGCCAGCAGACCGAATTACCAGGGAGGAAGAGAGACCCAGTACTTC
CASRPNYQGGRETQYF
>-|TRBJ1-1|TRBV11-2|TRBD1
TGTGCCAGCAGCTACAGGGGGACCGGCACTGAAGCTTTCTTT
CASSYRGTGTEAFF
>-|TRBJ2-1|TRBV6-1|TRBD1
TGTGCCAGCAGTCCTCGGACAGGACTCTACAATGAGCAGTTCTTC
CASSPRTGLYNEQFF
>-|TRBJ2-3|TRBV29-1|-
TGCAGCGTTGAAAGAGGGCGGGATAGCCCAGATACGCAGTATTTT
CSVERGRDSPDTQYF
>-|TRBJ2-7|TRBV5-1|TRBD1
TGCGCCAGGGCTCCCGGAACAGGGGGCGAATCCTACGAGCAGTACTTC
CARAPGTGGESYEQYF